The present TCR beta chain was sequenced within a study of T cells in Graves' hyperthyroidism and ophthalmopathy. Looked up from germline, CDR1 is SGHRS and CDR2 is YFSETQ. CDR3 size: 13 residues. Deletions cut 2 bases from V and 1 base from J, with 4 bases between. The CDR3 regions of TCR beta were amplified from RNA transcripts. When the TCR CDR3 underwent first-round RT-PCR, the HTBI primer set was used. TCRdb called the multiplex PCR reads again in MiXCR, with one record for every CDR3 protein. The sample lists approximately 690,000 distinct CDR3 sequences, about a fifth occurring once. The gene calls are TRBV5-1 and TRBJ1-5; no firm D call. The sample was blood. The receptor was isolated from a young man with Graves' ophthalmopathy. The CDR3 is CASSFRSNQPQHF. As DNA, the CDR3 is TGCGCCAGCAGCTTCCGGAGCAATCAGCCCCAGCATTTT.